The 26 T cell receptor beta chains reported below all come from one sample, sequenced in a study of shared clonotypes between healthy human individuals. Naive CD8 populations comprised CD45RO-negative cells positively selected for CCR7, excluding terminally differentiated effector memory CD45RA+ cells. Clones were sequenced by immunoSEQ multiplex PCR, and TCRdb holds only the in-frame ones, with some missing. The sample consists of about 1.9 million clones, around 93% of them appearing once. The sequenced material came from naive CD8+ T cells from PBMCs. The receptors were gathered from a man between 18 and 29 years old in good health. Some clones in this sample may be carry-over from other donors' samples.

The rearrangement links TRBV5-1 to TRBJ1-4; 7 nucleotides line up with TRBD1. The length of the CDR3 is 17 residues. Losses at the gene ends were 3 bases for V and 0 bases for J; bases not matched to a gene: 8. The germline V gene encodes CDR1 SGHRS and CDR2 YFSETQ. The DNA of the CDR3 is TGCGCCAGCAGCTCCGGGACAGCTTCTGCAACTAATGAAAAACTGTTTTTT. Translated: CASSSGTASATNEKLFF. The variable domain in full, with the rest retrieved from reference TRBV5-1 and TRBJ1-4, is KAGVTQTPRYLIKTRGQQVTLSCSPISGHRSVSWYQQTPGQGLQFLFEYFSETQRNKGNFPGRFSGRQFSNSRSEMNVSTLELGDSALYLCASSSGTASATNEKLFFGSGTQLSVL.

The DNA for the CDR3 is TGTGCCAGCACCCCGGTAGGGCTAGCGGGACGAGAGACCCAGTACTTC. Its protein product is CASTPVGLAGRETQYF. V usage is TRBV21-1 and J usage is TRBJ2-5; TRBD2 is the table's D call and was not checked against the DNA. TRBV21-1 counts as a pseudogene. This CDR3 is built from 16 residues.

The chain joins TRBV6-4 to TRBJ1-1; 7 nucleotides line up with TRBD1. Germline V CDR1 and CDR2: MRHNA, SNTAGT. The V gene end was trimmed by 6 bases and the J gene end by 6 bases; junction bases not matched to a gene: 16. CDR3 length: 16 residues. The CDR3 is CASRARGATNPPEAFF. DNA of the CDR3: TGTGCCAGCAGGGCCAGGGGGGCCACGAACCCCCCTGAAGCTTTCTTT.

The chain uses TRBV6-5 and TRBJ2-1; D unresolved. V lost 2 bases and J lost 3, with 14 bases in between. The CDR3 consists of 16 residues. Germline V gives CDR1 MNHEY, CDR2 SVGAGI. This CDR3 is CASSYGQATVYNEQFF. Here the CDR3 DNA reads TGTGCCAGCAGTTACGGGCAGGCCACCGTCTACAATGAGCAGTTCTTC.

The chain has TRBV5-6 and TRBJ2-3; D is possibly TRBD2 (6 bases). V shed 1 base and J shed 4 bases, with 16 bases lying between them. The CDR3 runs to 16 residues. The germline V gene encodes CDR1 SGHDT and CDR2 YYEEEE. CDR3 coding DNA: TGTGCCAGCAGCTTGCTAGCGCGACCCGGAGCAGATACGCAGTATTTT. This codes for CASSLLARPGADTQYF.

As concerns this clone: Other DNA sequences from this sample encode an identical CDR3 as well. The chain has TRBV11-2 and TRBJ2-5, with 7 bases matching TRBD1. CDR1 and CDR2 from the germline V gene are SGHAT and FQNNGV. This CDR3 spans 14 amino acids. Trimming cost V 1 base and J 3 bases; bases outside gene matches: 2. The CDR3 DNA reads TGTGCCAGCAGCTTAGTGGGGACAGAAGAGACCCAGTACTTC. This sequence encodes CASSLVGTEETQYF. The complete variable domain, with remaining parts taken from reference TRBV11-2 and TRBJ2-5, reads EAGVAQSPRYKIIEKRQSVAFWCNPISGHATLYWYQQILGQGPKLLIQFQNNGVVDDSQLPKDRFSAERLKGVDSTLKIQPAKLEDSAVYLCASSLVGTEETQYFGPGTRLLVL.

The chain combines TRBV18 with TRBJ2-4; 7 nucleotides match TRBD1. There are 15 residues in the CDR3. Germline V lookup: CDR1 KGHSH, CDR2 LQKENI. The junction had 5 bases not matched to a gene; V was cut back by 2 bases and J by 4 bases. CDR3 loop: CASSPRQGEKNIQYF. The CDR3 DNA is TGTGCCAGCTCACCAAGACAGGGTGAAAAAAACATTCAGTACTTC.

The CDR3 coding sequence is TGTGCCAGTAGCGTCATGGACCAAAGCTCCTACGAGCAGTACTTC. It translates to CASSVMDQSSYEQYF. The genes are TRBV19 and TRBJ2-7; D remains unclear. Trimming stripped 6 bases from V and 0 bases from J, with 15 bases between. Germline CDR1 LNHDA, CDR2 SQIVND (reference sequence). The CDR3 is 15 amino acids.

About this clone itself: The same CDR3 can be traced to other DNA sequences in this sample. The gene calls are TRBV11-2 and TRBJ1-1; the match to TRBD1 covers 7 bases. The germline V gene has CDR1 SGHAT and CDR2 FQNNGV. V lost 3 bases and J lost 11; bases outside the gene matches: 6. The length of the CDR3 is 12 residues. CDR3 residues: CASSFRGTEAFF. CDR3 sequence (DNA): TGTGCCAGCAGCTTTAGAGGGACAGAGGCTTTCTTT.

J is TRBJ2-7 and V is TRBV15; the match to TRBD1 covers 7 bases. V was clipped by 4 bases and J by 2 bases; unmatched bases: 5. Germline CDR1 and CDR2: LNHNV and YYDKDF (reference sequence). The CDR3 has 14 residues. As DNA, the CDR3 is TGTGCCACCAGCACCGGGACAGTCACCTACGAGCAGTACTTC. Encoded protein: CATSTGTVTYEQYF. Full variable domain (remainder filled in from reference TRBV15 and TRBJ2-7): DAMVIQNPRYQVTQFGKPVTLSCSQTLNHNVMYWYQQKSSQAPKLLFHYYDKDFNNEADTPDNFQSRRPNTSFCFLDIRSPGLGDTAMYLCATSTGTVTYEQYFGPGTRLTVT.

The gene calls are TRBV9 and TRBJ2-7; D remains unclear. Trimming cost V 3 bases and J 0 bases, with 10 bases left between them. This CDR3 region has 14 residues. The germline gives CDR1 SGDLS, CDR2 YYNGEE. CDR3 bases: TGTGCCAGCAGCGAATTCCAGTACTCCTACGAGCAGTACTTC. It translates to CASSEFQYSYEQYF.

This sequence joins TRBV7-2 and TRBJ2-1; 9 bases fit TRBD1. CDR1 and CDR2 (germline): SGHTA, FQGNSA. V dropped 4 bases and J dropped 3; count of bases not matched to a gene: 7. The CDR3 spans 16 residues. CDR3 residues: CASSSSGTGHYNEQFF. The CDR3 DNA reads TGTGCCAGCAGCTCCTCCGGGACAGGGCACTACAATGAGCAGTTCTTC.

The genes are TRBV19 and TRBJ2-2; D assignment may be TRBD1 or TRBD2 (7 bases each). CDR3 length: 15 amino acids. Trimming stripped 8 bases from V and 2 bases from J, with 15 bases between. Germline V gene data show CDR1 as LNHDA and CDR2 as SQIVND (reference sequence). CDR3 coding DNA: TGTGCCAGTTCCAGGGGGGGTCTCAACACCGGGGAGCTGTTTTTT. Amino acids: CASSRGGLNTGELFF. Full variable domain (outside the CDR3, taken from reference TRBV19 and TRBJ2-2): DGGITQSPKYLFRKEGQNVTLSCEQNLNHDAMYWYRQDPGQGLRLIYYSQIVNDFQKGDIAEGYSVSREKKESFPLTVTSAQKNPTAFYLCASSRGGLNTGELFFGEGSRLTVL.

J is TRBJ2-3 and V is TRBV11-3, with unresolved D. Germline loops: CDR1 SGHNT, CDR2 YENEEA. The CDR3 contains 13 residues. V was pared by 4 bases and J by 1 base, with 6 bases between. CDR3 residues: CASSSGRTDTQYF. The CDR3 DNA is TGTGCCAGCAGCTCCGGACGCACAGATACGCAGTATTTT. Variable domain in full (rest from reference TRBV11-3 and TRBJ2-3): EAGVVQSPRYKIIEKKQPVAFWCNPISGHNTLYWYLQNLGQGPELLIRYENEEAVDDSQLPKDRFSAERLKGVDSTLKIQPAELGDSAVYLCASSSGRTDTQYFGPGTRLTVL.

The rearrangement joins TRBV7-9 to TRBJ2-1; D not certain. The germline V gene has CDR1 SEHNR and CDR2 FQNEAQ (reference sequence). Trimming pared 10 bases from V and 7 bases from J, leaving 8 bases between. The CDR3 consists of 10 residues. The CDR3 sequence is CATDWNEQFF. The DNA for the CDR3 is TGTGCCACCGATTGGAATGAGCAGTTCTTC.

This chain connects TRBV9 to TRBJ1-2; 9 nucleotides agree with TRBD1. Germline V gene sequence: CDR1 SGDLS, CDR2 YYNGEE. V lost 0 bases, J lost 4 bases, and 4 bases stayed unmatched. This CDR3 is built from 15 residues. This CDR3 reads CASSVVGTGIYGYTF. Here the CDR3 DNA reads TGTGCCAGCAGCGTAGTTGGGACAGGGATCTATGGCTACACCTTC.

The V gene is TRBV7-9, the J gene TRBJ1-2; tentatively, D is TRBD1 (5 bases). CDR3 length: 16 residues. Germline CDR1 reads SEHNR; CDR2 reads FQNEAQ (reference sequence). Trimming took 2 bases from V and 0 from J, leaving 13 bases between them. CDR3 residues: CASSLYSQETNYGYTF. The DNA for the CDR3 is TGTGCCAGCAGCTTATACTCACAGGAGACTAACTATGGCTACACCTTC. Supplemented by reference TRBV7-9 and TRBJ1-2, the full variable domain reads DTGVSQNPRHKITKRGQNVTFRCDPISEHNRLYWYRQTLGQGPEFLTYFQNEAQLEKSRLLSDRFSAERPKGSFSTLEIQRTEQGDSAMYLCASSLYSQETNYGYTFGSGTRLTVV.

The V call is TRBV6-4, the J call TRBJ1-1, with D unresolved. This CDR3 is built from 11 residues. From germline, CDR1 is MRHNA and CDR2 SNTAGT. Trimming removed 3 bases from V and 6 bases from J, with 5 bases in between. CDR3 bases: TGTGCCAGCAGTGAGGGTGCTGAAGCTTTCTTT. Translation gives CASSEGAEAFF.

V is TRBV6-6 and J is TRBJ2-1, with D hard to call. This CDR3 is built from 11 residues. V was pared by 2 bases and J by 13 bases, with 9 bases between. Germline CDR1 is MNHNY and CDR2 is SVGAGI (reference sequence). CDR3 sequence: CASSYSQDQFF. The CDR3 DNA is TGTGCCAGCAGTTACAGCCAGGACCAGTTCTTC.

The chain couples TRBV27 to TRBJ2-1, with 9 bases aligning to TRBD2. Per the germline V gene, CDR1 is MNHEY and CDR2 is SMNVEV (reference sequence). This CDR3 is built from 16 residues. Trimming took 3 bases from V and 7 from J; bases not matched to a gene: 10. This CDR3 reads CASSFPTSGQANEQFF. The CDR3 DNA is TGTGCCAGCAGTTTCCCCACTAGCGGGCAGGCGAATGAGCAGTTCTTC.

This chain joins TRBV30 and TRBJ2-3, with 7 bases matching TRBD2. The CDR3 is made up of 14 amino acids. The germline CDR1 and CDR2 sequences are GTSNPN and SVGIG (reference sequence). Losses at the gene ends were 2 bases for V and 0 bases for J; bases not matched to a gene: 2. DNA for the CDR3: TGTGCCTGGAGTTTTAGCGGGAGCACAGATACGCAGTATTTT. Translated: CAWSFSGSTDTQYF.

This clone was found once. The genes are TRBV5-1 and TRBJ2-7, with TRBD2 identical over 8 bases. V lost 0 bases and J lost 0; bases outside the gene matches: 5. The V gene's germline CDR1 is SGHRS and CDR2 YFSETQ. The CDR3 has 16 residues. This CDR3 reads CASSLEAGLVSYEQYF. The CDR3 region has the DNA TGCGCCAGCAGCTTGGAGGCGGGACTAGTCTCCTACGAGCAGTACTTC.

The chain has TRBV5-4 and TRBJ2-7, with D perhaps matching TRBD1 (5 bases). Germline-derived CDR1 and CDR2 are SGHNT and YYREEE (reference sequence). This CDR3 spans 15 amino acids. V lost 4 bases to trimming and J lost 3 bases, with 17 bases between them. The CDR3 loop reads CASSQGVDTVYEQYF. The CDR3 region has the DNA TGTGCCAGCAGCCAAGGGGTGGACACGGTCTACGAGCAGTACTTC.

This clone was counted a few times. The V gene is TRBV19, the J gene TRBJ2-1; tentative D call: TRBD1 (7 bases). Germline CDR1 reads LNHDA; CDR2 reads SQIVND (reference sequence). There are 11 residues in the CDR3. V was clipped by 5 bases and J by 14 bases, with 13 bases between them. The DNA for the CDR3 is TGTGCCAGTAGTGTGACAGGGAGGAAGTTCTTC. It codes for CASSVTGRKFF.

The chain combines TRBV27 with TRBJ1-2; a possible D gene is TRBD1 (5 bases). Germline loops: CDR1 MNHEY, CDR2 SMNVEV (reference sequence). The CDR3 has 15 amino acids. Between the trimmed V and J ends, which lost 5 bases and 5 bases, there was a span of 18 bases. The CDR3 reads CASSRVGAGGYGYTF. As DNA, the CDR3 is TGTGCCAGCAGTCGGGTTGGTGCTGGGGGGTATGGCTACACCTTC.

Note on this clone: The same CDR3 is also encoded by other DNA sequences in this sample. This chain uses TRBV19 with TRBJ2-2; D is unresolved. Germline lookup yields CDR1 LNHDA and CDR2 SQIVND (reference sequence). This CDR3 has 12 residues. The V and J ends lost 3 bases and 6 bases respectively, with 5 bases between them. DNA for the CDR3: TGTGCCAGTAGTATCGCCTCCGGGGAGCTGTTTTTT. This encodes CASSIASGELFF.